The following is a T cell receptor beta chain sequence with its context. The sample is drawn from a study of Graves' ophthalmopathy and Graves' hyperthyroidism. The CDR3 consists of 13 residues. Germline loops: CDR1 KGHSH, CDR2 LQKENI. Trimming stripped 3 bases from V and 8 bases from J, with 13 bases between. Ophthalmopathy was moderately-to-severely active, CAS at least 3, NOSPECS at least 4, lasting under 3 months. Exclusion criteria comprised other autoimmune diseases, uncontrolled infections, pregnancy or lactation in patients. It was on clinical symptoms, serum thyroxine, TRAb, thyroid ultrasound and orbital computed tomography that diagnosis relied. RNA transcripts were the source from which TCR beta CDR3 regions were amplified. Following a first-round RT-PCR that used HTBI primers, a second-round multiplex PCR was carried out. TCRdb reanalysed the multiplex PCR reads using MiXCR and keeps one entry per CDR3 protein. Of about 50,000 distinct CDR3 sequences listed, approximately 50% were seen once; the top ten hold over 4%.

Sequencing input: peripheral blood. The V gene is TRBV18, the J gene TRBJ1-1; maybe TRBD1 (5 bases). The receptor was isolated from an adult woman with Graves' ophthalmopathy. The CDR3, as DNA: TGTGCCAGCTCACCGTTTGGACAACTCGAAGCTTTCTTT. It is translated as CASSPFGQLEAFF.